A selection of T cell receptor beta chains follows, all from one sample in a study of cytomegalovirus exposure and HLA in healthy donors. Clones were sequenced by immunoSEQ multiplex PCR, and TCRdb holds only the in-frame ones, with some missing. Among 200,000 to 250,000 clones listed, around 85% were seen once. The sample consisted of PBMCs. The receptors were gathered from a human donor in good health. Both conserved end residues are part of each CDR3. D genes are given only for firm matches. Where a row states a size, it is once, few, many or the class of an expanded clone; other rows omit it.

>NA|TRBV29-1|NA|TRBJ2-2
TGCAGCGTTGATGGGCTAGCGGGACAGGCCGGGGAGCTGTTTTTT
CSVDGLAGQAGELFF
>TRBD1|TRBV6-5|few|TRBJ1-5
TGTGCCAGCAGTAAGACAGGGGATCAGCCCCAGCATTTT
CASSKTGDQPQHF
>TRBD1|TRBV27|NA|TRBJ1-2
TGTGCCAGCAGTTTGCCGACAGGGCTGGGCTACACCTTC
CASSLPTGLGYTF
>NA|TRBV14|once|TRBJ1-1
TGTGCCAGCAGCCAAGAAAACAGTTACACTGAAGCTTTCTTT
CASSQENSYTEAFF
>TRBD2|TRBV5-1|NA|TRBJ2-7
TGCGCCAGCAGAATTAGCGGGGTCCTAGGCGAGCAGTACTTC
CASRISGVLGEQYF
>NA|TRBV9|NA|TRBJ2-7
TGTGCCAGCAGCCCCCGAGCAGGGAGGACCTACGAGCAGTACTTC
CASSPRAGRTYEQYF
>NA|TRBV15|NA|TRBJ2-1
TGTGCCACCAGCAGAGACCTACTAGTCGGTCTTGAGCAGTTCTTC
CATSRDLLVGLEQFF
>TRBD1|TRBV11-2|NA|TRBJ1-4
TGTGCCAGCAGCAGTATTACCGGGACAGCGTCGCTGTTTTTT
CASSSITGTASLFF
>NA|TRBV7-3|NA|TRBJ2-5
TGTGCCAGCAGCTCAGCTGGGCAGTACCAAGAGACCCAGTACTTC
CASSSAGQYQETQYF
>TRBD1|TRBV2|NA|TRBJ1-5
TGTGCCAGCAGTGAAGCTTGGGTCAGGGGGCACTCCAATCAGCCCCAGCATTTT
CASSEAWVRGHSNQPQHF
>TRBD1|TRBV7-7|once|TRBJ2-7
TGTGCTAGCAGCTCCTCGGACAGGATCGGCGAGCAGTACTTC
CASSSSDRIGEQYF
>NA|TRBV21-1|NA|TRBJ2-7
TGTGCCAGCAGCAAAGGGTGCCTCTATACGATGAGGAAGCAGTACTTC
CASSKGCLYTMRKQYF
>NA|TRBV14|NA|TRBJ2-5
TGTGCCAGCAGCCAAGGGCCGGGAAGGACCCAGTACTTC
CASSQGPGRTQYF
>NA|TRBV7-9|NA|TRBJ2-7
TGTTCCAGCAGCTTATCGACTAGATCCTACGAGCAGTACTTC
CSSSLSTRSYEQYF
>TRBD1|TRBV28|NA|TRBJ2-7
TGTGCCAGCAGGCCCTCAACCGGGACAGGCCGCTCCTACGAGCAGTACTTC
CASRPSTGTGRSYEQYF
>NA|TRBV29-1|NA|TRBJ2-6
TGCAGCGTTGAGTCGGCTGGGGCCAACGTCCTGACTTTC
CSVESAGANVLTF
>TRBD2|TRBV5-1|NA|TRBJ2-3
TGCGCCAGCAGCGCAACTAGCGGGGTTAGCACAGATACGCAGTATTTT
CASSATSGVSTDTQYF
>TRBD1|TRBV6-5|NA|TRBJ1-5
TGTGCCAGCAGAGACAGGGATCAGCCCCAGCATTTT
CASRDRDQPQHF
>NA|TRBV30|NA|TRBJ2-1
TGTGCCTGGAGTCCGTCCAATGAGCAGTTCTTC
CAWSPSNEQFF
>NA|TRBV28|NA|TRBJ1-2
TGTGCCAGCAGTTTGGGGCGGGGCCACTATGGCTACACCTTC
CASSLGRGHYGYTF
>TRBD1|TRBV7-8|NA|TRBJ2-7
TGTGCCAGCAGCACACCCCGGGACAGGAGAGCCTACGAGCAGTACTTC
CASSTPRDRRAYEQYF
>TRBD1|TRBV6-5|NA|TRBJ2-7
TGTGCCAGCTCTTACCGGGACAGCTCCTACGAGCAGTACTTC
CASSYRDSSYEQYF
>NA|TRBV7-6|few|TRBJ1-5
TGTGCCAGCAGCTTAGAGAGTAATCAGCCCCAGCATTTT
CASSLESNQPQHF
>NA|TRBV29-1|NA|TRBJ1-3
TGCAGCGTTCAGGGGGGAAACACCATATATTTT
CSVQGGNTIYF
>TRBD1|TRBV7-9|NA|TRBJ1-4
TGTGCCAGCAGGAGCGGACAGGGGATTAATGAAAAACTGTTTTTT
CASRSGQGINEKLFF
>TRBD1|TRBV4-1|NA|TRBJ1-2
TGCGCCAGCAGCCAATTCTGGACAGGGGGTAACTATGGCTACACCTTC
CASSQFWTGGNYGYTF
>TRBD1|TRBV5-6|once|TRBJ1-2
TGTGCCAGCAGCTTGATGCAGGGGGCATATGGCTACACCTTC
CASSLMQGAYGYTF
>NA|TRBV10-2|NA|TRBJ2-1
TGCGCCAGCAGCTACTATTACAATGAGCAGTTCTTC
CASSYYYNEQFF
>NA|TRBV20-1|once|TRBJ1-1
TGCAGTGCTATCTATAACACTGAAGCTTTCTTT
CSAIYNTEAFF
>TRBD1|TRBV19|NA|TRBJ1-5
TGTGCCAGTAGCACGACAGGGGGCAAGCAGCCCCAGCATTTT
CASSTTGGKQPQHF
>NA|TRBV7-3|NA|TRBJ1-3
TGTGCCAGCAGCTTATGGGCAGCAAACACCATATATTTT
CASSLWAANTIYF
>NA|TRBV11-2|NA|TRBJ2-7
TGTGCCAGCAGCTTAGTACTGGGCCAGCAGTACTTC
CASSLVLGQQYF
>NA|TRBV11-2|once|TRBJ1-2
TGTGCCAGCAGCTGGACTCCGGACTATGGCTACACCTTC
CASSWTPDYGYTF
>TRBD2|TRBV10-3|NA|TRBJ2-1
TGTGCCATCAGTGGGACTAGCGGACGCATGGGGACTTACAATGAGCAGTTCTTC
CAISGTSGRMGTYNEQFF
>TRBD1|TRBV6-6|NA|TRBJ1-2
TGTGCCAGCAGGCATGGACAGGGGCTCCTTGGTGGCTACACCTTC
CASRHGQGLLGGYTF
>NA|TRBV5-1|NA|TRBJ2-7
TGCGCCAGCAGCTGGGTCCCCCCCGCGACTCAAGATTACTACGAGCAGTACTTC
CASSWVPPATQDYYEQYF
>TRBD1|TRBV28|NA|TRBJ1-2
TGTGCCAGTAGTACAGCGACAGGGCCCTATGGCTACACCTTC
CASSTATGPYGYTF
>TRBD1|TRBV7-3|NA|TRBJ2-5
TGTGCCAGCAGCCCGGGACAGAAGCTACAAGAGACCCAGTACTTC
CASSPGQKLQETQYF
>NA|TRBV30|NA|TRBJ1-1
TGTGCCTGGAGGGAGTACACTGAAGCTTTCTTT
CAWREYTEAFF
>NA|TRBV30|NA|TRBJ2-7
TGTGCCTGGAGTGTTCAGGGGAACTACGAGCAGTACTTC
CAWSVQGNYEQYF
>NA|TRBV9|once|TRBJ2-7
TGTGCCAGCAGCGTCGGGACACGGCCCTACGAGCAGTACTTC
CASSVGTRPYEQYF
>NA|TRBV7-9|NA|TRBJ2-5
TGTGCCAGCAGCCCGTACCAAGAGACCCAGTACTTC
CASSPYQETQYF
>NA|TRBV19|NA|TRBJ2-1
TGTGCCAGTAGTATAAGGAGGGATCCGTATGAGCAGTTCTTC
CASSIRRDPYEQFF
>TRBD1|TRBV9|few|TRBJ2-5
TGTGCCAGCAGCCAACAGGGGGATCCAAGAGAGACCCAGTACTTC
CASSQQGDPRETQYF
>NA|TRBV19|NA|TRBJ1-2
TGTGCCAGTAGTATGGTAACCTACGGCTACACCTTC
CASSMVTYGYTF
>TRBD2|TRBV6-4|NA|TRBJ2-3
TGTGCCAGCAGTGACTTGCCTAGCGGGAGGGTCCTACCTAGCACAGATACGCAGTATTTT
CASSDLPSGRVLPSTDTQYF
>TRBD2|TRBV30|NA|TRBJ2-3
TGTGCCTGCGACTCCGGGAGGCTAGCGGGACTCGCAGATACGCAGTATTTT
CACDSGRLAGLADTQYF
>NA|TRBV5-1|NA|TRBJ2-1
TGCGCCAGCAGCAAGCAGGGGAGAATTTCCTACAATGAGCAGTTCTTC
CASSKQGRISYNEQFF
>TRBD2|TRBV5-1|NA|TRBJ2-7
TGCGCCAGCAGCTTGGGGACTAGCGGGAGTACGATCTACGAGCAGTACTTC
CASSLGTSGSTIYEQYF
>NA|TRBV19|NA|TRBJ1-1
TGTGCCACCGCTGGGCTCATGAACACTGAAGCTTTCTTT
CATAGLMNTEAFF
>NA|TRBV18|NA|TRBJ2-7
TGTGCCAGCTCACCCCGACAGGGACTAGGTTACGAGCAGTACTTC
CASSPRQGLGYEQYF